Below, 6 T cell receptor beta chains from the same sample are listed, as sequenced in a study of T cells in Graves' hyperthyroidism and ophthalmopathy. The source material, RNA transcripts, was used to amplify TCR beta CDR3 regions. HTBI primers were the set used in a first-round RT-PCR of the TCR CDR3. From the multiplex PCR reads, TCRdb called clonotypes with MiXCR, one entry per CDR3 protein. The sample lists hundreds of thousands of distinct CDR3 sequences; around 15% were seen once. Sequenced sample: blood. Receptors originate from a woman between 40 and 50 years old with Graves' hyperthyroidism.

The chain joins TRBV4-1 to TRBJ2-2, with 7 bases matching TRBD1. With 6 bases clipped from V and 0 bases from J, the junction kept 7 bases outside the gene matches. Germline V gives CDR1 MGHRA, CDR2 YSYEKL. This CDR3 comprises 16 residues. The CDR3 DNA sequence: TGCGCCAGCAGACCCGACAGGGCCCCGAACACCGGGGAGCTGTTTTTT. Its protein product is CASRPDRAPNTGELFF.

V gene TRBV19 combines with J gene TRBJ2-5; D is uncertain. Germline CDR1 LNHDA, CDR2 SQIVND (reference sequence). V was clipped by 9 bases and J by 2 bases, with 16 bases between them. CDR3 length: 14 amino acids. The CDR3, as DNA: TGTGCCAGCCCATTCAGGCCCTCACAAGAGACCCAGTACTTC. This translates into CASPFRPSQETQYF.

In this sample, this clonotype turned up a few times. The chain links TRBV2 to TRBJ2-1; unclear D gene. Germline values: CDR1 SNHLY, CDR2 FYNNEI. The CDR3 is 14 amino acids. Deletions cut 3 bases from V and 2 bases from J, with 8 bases between. The CDR3 loop is CASSDHRPYNEQFF. The CDR3 region has the DNA TGTGCCAGCAGTGATCACCGTCCCTACAATGAGCAGTTCTTC.

The CDR3 here is CASGLPPGQEYTELEAFF. CDR3 nucleotides: TGTGCTAGTGGTCTCCCCCCGGGACAGGAATACACTGAACTGGAAGCTTTCTTT. The chain couples TRBV12-5 to TRBJ1-1; 8 bases fit TRBD1. Trimming took 5 bases from V and 8 from J; bases not matched to a gene: 22. The V gene's germline CDR1 is LGHNT and CDR2 FRNRAP. The CDR3 spans 18 residues.

The V call is TRBV4-1, the J call TRBJ1-2; D is possibly TRBD1 (5 bases). V lost 1 base to trimming and J lost 3 bases, with 18 bases between them. Germline V gene sequence: CDR1 MGHRA, CDR2 YSYEKL. The CDR3 totals 17 residues. In nucleotides, the CDR3 is TGCGCCAGCAGCCAAGTAGGGACGGGCCTTAGTGACTATGGCTACACCTTC. Residues: CASSQVGTGLSDYGYTF.

This clonotype was found many times. The V call is TRBV10-3, the J call TRBJ2-2; D is unclear. The germline V gene has CDR1 ENHRY and CDR2 SYGVKD. The CDR3 length is 13 residues. V was cut by 5 bases and J by 6 bases, with 10 bases left in between. The CDR3 DNA is TGTGCCATCAGTTCCTTGCTAGCCGGGGAGCTGTTTTTT. Protein: CAISSLLAGELFF.